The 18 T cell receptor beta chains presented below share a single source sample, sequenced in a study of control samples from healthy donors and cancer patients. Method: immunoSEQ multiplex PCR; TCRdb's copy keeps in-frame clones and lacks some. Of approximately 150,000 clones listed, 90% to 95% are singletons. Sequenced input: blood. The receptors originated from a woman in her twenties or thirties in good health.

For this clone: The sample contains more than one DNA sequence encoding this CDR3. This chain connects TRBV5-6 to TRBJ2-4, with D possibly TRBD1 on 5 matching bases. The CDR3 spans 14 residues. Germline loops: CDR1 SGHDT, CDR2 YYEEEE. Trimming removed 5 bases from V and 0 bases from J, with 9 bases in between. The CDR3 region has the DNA TGTGCCAGCAGTTCAGGGTTAGCCAAAAACATTCAGTACTTC. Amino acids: CASSSGLAKNIQYF. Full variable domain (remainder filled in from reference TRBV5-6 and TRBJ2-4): DAGVTQSPTHLIKTRGQQVTLRCSPKSGHDTVSWYQQALGQGPQFIFQYYEEEERQRGNFPDRFSGHQFPNYSSELNVNALLLGDSALYLCASSSGLAKNIQYFGAGTRLSVL.

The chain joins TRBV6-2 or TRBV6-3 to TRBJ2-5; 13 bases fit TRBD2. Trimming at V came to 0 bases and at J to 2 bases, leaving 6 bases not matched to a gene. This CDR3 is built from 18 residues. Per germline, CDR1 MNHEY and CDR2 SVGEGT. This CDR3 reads CASSYSRTSGRGQETQYF. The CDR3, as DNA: TGTGCCAGCAGTTACTCAAGGACTAGCGGGAGAGGACAAGAGACCCAGTACTTC.

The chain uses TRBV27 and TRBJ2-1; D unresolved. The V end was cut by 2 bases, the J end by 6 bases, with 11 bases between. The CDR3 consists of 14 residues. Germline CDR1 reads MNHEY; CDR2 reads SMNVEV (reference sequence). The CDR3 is CASSLGLIPNEQFF. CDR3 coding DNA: TGTGCCAGCAGTTTAGGGTTAATACCCAATGAGCAGTTCTTC.

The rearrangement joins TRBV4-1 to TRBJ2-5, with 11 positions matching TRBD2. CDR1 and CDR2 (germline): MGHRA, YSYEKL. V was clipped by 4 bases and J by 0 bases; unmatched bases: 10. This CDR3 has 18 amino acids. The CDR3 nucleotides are TGCGCCAGCAGCCTCATGGAGTCTAGCGGGAGGTACCAAGAGACCCAGTACTTC. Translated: CASSLMESSGRYQETQYF.

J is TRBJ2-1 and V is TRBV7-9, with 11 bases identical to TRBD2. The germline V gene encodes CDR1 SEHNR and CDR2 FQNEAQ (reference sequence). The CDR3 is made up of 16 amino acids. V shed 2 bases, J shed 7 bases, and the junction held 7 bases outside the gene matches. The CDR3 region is CASSLLEGTSGNEQFF. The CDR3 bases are TGTGCCAGCAGCTTACTAGAGGGGACTAGCGGTAATGAGCAGTTCTTC.

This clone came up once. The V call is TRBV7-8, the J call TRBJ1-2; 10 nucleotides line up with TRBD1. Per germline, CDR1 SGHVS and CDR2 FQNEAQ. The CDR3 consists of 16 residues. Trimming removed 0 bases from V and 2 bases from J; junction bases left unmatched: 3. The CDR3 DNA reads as TGTGCCAGCAGCTTAGCGACAGGGGGCTCGAACTATGGCTACACCTTC. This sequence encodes CASSLATGGSNYGYTF.

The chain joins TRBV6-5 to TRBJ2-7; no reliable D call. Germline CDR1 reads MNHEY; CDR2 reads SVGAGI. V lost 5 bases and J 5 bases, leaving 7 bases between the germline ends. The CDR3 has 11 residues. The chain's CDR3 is CASSRGNEQYF. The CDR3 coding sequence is TGTGCCAGCAGTCGAGGAAACGAGCAGTACTTC.

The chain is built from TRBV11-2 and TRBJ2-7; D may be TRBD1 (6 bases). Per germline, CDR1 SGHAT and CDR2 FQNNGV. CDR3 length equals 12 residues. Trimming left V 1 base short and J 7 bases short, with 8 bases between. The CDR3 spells CASSLATGEQYF. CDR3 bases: TGTGCCAGCAGCTTAGCTACAGGGGAGCAGTACTTC. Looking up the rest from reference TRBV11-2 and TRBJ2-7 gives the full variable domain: EAGVAQSPRYKIIEKRQSVAFWCNPISGHATLYWYQQILGQGPKLLIQFQNNGVVDDSQLPKDRFSAERLKGVDSTLKIQPAKLEDSAVYLCASSLATGEQYFGPGTRLTVT.

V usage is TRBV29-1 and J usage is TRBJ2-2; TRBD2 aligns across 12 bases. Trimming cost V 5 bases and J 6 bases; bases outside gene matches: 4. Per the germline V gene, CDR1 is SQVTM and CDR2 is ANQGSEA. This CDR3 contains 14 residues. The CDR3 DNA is TGCAGCGTTCCGACTAGCGGGAGCCCCGGGGAGCTGTTTTTT. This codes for CSVPTSGSPGELFF.

CDR3 sequence: CASSFLLGQGYGYTF. CDR3 nucleotides: TGTGCCAGCAGTTTCCTACTGGGACAGGGGTATGGCTACACCTTC. The chain has TRBV6-5 and TRBJ1-2, with 10 bases that match TRBD1. V lost 4 bases to trimming and J lost 5 bases; unmatched junction nucleotides: 7. CDR3 size: 15 residues. The V gene's germline CDR1 is MNHEY and CDR2 SVGAGI.

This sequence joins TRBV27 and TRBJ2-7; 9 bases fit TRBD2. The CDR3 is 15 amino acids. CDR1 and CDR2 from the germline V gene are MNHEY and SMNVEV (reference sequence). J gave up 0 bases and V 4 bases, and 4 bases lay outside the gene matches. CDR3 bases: TGTGCCAGCAGTTCCCAAGCGGGAGGCTCCTACGAGCAGTACTTC. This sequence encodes CASSSQAGGSYEQYF.

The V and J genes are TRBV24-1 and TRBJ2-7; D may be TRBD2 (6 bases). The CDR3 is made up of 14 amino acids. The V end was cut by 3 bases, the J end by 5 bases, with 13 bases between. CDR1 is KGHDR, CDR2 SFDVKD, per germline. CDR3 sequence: CATSDRLEGNEQYF. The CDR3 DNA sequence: TGTGCCACCAGTGATCGACTAGAGGGAAACGAGCAGTACTTC.

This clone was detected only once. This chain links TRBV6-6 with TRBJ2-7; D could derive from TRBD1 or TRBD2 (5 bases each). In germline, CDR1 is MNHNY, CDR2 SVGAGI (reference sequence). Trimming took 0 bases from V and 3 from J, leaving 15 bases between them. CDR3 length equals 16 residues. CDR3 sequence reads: CASSYSPGRTIYEQYF. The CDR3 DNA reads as TGTGCCAGCAGTTACTCGCCGGGACGCACGATCTACGAGCAGTACTTC.

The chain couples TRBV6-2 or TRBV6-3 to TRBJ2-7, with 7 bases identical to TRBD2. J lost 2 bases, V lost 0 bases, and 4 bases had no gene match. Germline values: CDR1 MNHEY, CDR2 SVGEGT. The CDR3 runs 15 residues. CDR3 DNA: TGTGCCAGCAGTTACTCGCTGGGAGGGACCTACGAGCAGTACTTC. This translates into CASSYSLGGTYEQYF.

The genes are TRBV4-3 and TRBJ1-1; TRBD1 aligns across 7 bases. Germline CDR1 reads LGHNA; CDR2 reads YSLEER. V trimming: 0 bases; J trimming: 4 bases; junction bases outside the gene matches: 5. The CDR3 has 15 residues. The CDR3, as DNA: TGCGCCAGCAGCCAAGATGACAGGGTCGGCACTGAAGCTTTCTTT. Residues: CASSQDDRVGTEAFF.

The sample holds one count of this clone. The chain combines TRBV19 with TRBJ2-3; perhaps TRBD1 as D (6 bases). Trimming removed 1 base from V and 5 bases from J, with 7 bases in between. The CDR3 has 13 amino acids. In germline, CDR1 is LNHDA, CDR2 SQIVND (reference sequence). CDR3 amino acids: CASSIGTVDTQYF. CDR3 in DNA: TGTGCCAGTAGTATAGGGACAGTAGATACGCAGTATTTT.

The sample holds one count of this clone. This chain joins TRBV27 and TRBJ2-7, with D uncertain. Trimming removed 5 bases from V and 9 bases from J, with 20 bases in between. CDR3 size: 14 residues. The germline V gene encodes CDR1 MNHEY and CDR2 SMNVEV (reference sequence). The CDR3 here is CASSLNSARQVQYF. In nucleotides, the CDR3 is TGTGCCAGCAGTCTGAATTCCGCGCGCCAAGTGCAGTACTTC.

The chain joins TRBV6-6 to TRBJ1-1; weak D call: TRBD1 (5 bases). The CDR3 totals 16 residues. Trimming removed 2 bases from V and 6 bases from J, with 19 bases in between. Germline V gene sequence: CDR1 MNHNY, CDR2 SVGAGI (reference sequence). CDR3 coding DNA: TGTGCCAGCAGTTACGGGGGAGTTGAAATTGTGGCTGAAGCTTTCTTT. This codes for CASSYGGVEIVAEAFF.